Here is one T cell receptor (beta chain) with its context. The antigen is unknown. This entry is derived from a study of CD8+CD57+ T cells in acquired aplastic anemia. Across the study: The DNA of sorted CD4+ and CD8+ cells averaged about 3 ug. There were some 11 million reads, on average, for CD4+ cells from healthy donors. Study-level points and caveats: CD8+ Simpson's diversity in patients was not significantly different from that in controls. Patients and controls shared twenty-nine CD8+ CDR3 sequences.

TCR beta VDJ and CDR3 were profiled, and genomic DNA was the template. TCRdb called the reads again in MiXCR, with one record for every CDR3 protein. The sample has tens of thousands of distinct CDR3 sequences; 70% to 80% are singletons. The CDR3 covers 18 residues. Germline V CDR1 and CDR2: SGHAT, FQNNGV. J was trimmed by 3 bases and V by 4 bases; bases with no gene match: 12. The receptor's source is a human donor in good health, serving as a control. Sequencing was done on a sample of sorted CD4+, CD8+, or CD8+CD57+ T cells (not recorded which) from PBMCs. The V call is TRBV11-2, the J call TRBJ2-5; 12 bases are shared with TRBD2. The CDR3 is CASSSPPTSGGTKETQYF. The CDR3 nucleotides read TGTGCCAGCAGCTCGCCTCCTACTAGCGGGGGGACTAAAGAGACCCAGTACTTC.